This is a list of T cell receptor beta chains from one sample in a study of neoadjuvant anti-PD-1 for oral cavity cancer. The data were produced by immunoSEQ multiplex PCR, yet TCRdb's version contains in-frame clones alone and is incomplete. The sample includes about 8,000 clones, 65% to 75% of them seen just once. The input for sequencing was PBMCs, taken after nivolumab (anti-PD-1) treatment. All receptors derive from a person aged 35-80 years with oral cavity squamous cell carcinoma. CDR3s include the opening cysteine and the closing phenylalanine or tryptophan. Each record gives: clone size, V gene, D gene, J gene, CDR3 protein, CDR3 DNA. A D gene is named only where the DNA matches it firmly. Some rows have no size entry. The others give once, few or many, or a class for an expanded clone.

size: -
V: TRBV6-1
D: -
J: TRBJ1-2
CDR3: CASSEFRSGWGYTF
DNA: TGTGCCAGCAGTGAATTTAGGAGCGGGTGGGGCTACACCTTC

size: -
V: TRBV2
D: TRBD2
J: TRBJ2-5
CDR3: CASSGRTSGGQQETQYF
DNA: TGTGCCAGCAGTGGACGGACTAGCGGGGGGCAACAAGAGACCCAGTACTTC

size: -
V: TRBV7-2
D: -
J: TRBJ2-7
CDR3: CASSLAGGEQYF
DNA: TGTGCCAGCAGCTTAGCGGGGGGTGAGCAGTACTTC

size: -
V: TRBV11-2
D: -
J: TRBJ2-3
CDR3: CASSARVTDTQYF
DNA: TGTGCCAGCAGCGCCAGGGTGACAGATACGCAGTATTTT

size: -
V: TRBV5-1
D: TRBD1
J: TRBJ2-5
CDR3: CASSRLLGQSLETQYF
DNA: TGCGCCAGCAGCCGACTTTTGGGACAGTCCCTAGAGACCCAGTACTTC

size: once
V: TRBV9
D: -
J: TRBJ1-2
CDR3: CASSVLSSYGYTF
DNA: TGTGCCAGCAGCGTTCTTAGCTCCTATGGCTACACCTTC

size: -
V: TRBV11-2
D: TRBD2
J: TRBJ2-3
CDR3: CASSLLAGDTDTQYF
DNA: TGTGCCAGCAGCTTGCTAGCGGGGGATACAGATACGCAGTATTTT

size: -
V: TRBV18
D: -
J: TRBJ1-5
CDR3: CASSPDRGSSNQPQHF
DNA: TGTGCCAGCTCACCGGATCGGGGGAGCAGCAATCAGCCCCAGCATTTT

size: -
V: TRBV5-6
D: -
J: TRBJ2-2
CDR3: CASSLGVRGDTGELFF
DNA: TGTGCCAGCAGCTTAGGTGTGCGGGGAGACACCGGGGAGCTGTTTTTT

size: -
V: TRBV4-3
D: -
J: TRBJ2-3
CDR3: CASSQGRGPQYF
DNA: TGCGCCAGCAGCCAAGGGCGGGGGCCCCAGTATTTT

size: -
V: TRBV6-4
D: -
J: TRBJ1-2
CDR3: CASRFNTGPNYGYTF
DNA: TGTGCCAGCAGATTCAACACAGGGCCGAACTATGGCTACACCTTC

size: -
V: TRBV4-2
D: TRBD2
J: TRBJ2-1
CDR3: CASSQEAGGPNEQFF
DNA: TGTGCCAGCAGCCAAGAAGCGGGGGGGCCCAATGAGCAGTTCTTC

size: few
V: TRBV4-1
D: TRBD1
J: TRBJ1-5
CDR3: CASSQQDRGRFGQPQHF
DNA: TGCGCCAGCAGCCAGCAGGACAGGGGGAGATTCGGTCAGCCCCAGCATTTT

size: -
V: TRBV7-9
D: -
J: TRBJ1-2
CDR3: CASSLADGRDTF
DNA: TGTGCCAGCAGCTTAGCGGACGGCAGAGACACCTTC

size: few
V: TRBV4-1
D: -
J: TRBJ2-1
CDR3: CASSQGTEQFF
DNA: TGCGCCAGCAGCCAAGGGACTGAGCAGTTCTTC

size: -
V: TRBV7-9
D: -
J: TRBJ1-4
CDR3: CASSLELSQGNEKLFF
DNA: TGTGCCAGCAGCTTAGAGTTGTCACAGGGAAATGAAAAACTGTTTTTT

size: -
V: TRBV2
D: -
J: TRBJ2-2
CDR3: CASKIETNTGELFF
DNA: TGTGCCAGCAAAATAGAAACGAACACCGGGGAGCTGTTTTTT

size: -
V: TRBV9
D: -
J: TRBJ1-2
CDR3: CASSVANLDPYGYTF
DNA: TGTGCCAGCAGCGTAGCTAACCTCGACCCTTATGGCTACACCTTC

size: few
V: TRBV19
D: -
J: TRBJ1-5
CDR3: CASSSTRPGRFNQPQHF
DNA: TGTGCCAGTAGTTCAACTCGTCCGGGCCGTTTCAATCAGCCCCAGCATTTT

size: -
V: TRBV7-9
D: -
J: TRBJ2-2
CDR3: CASGRQANTGELFF
DNA: TGTGCCAGCGGTAGGCAGGCTAACACCGGGGAGCTGTTTTTT

size: -
V: TRBV7-2
D: TRBD1
J: TRBJ1-2
CDR3: CASSSWTGGYAYTF
DNA: TGTGCCAGCAGCTCCTGGACAGGGGGCTATGCCTACACCTTC

size: -
V: TRBV19
D: -
J: TRBJ1-5
CDR3: CASSPGRLRRSNQPQHF
DNA: TGTGCCAGTAGTCCAGGACGGCTTAGGAGGAGCAATCAGCCCCAGCATTTT

size: -
V: TRBV2
D: -
J: TRBJ2-7
CDR3: CASSEGNAGGEQYF
DNA: TGTGCCAGCAGTGAAGGGAACGCCGGGGGAGAGCAGTACTTC

size: -
V: TRBV18
D: TRBD1
J: TRBJ2-5
CDR3: CASSPTGGMETQYF
DNA: TGTGCCAGCTCACCAACAGGGGGCATGGAGACCCAGTACTTC

size: -
V: TRBV19
D: TRBD2
J: TRBJ2-1
CDR3: CASSGRTSGGINEQFF
DNA: TGTGCCAGTAGTGGGCGGACTAGCGGGGGGATTAATGAGCAGTTCTTC

size: few
V: TRBV10-3
D: -
J: TRBJ2-1
CDR3: CATGTGAENEQFF
DNA: TGTGCCACCGGGACGGGGGCTGAAAATGAGCAGTTCTTC

size: few
V: TRBV4-3
D: TRBD1
J: TRBJ1-2
CDR3: CASSQEGQGYGYTF
DNA: TGCGCCAGCAGCCAAGAGGGACAGGGATATGGCTACACCTTC

size: -
V: TRBV9
D: -
J: TRBJ1-2
CDR3: CASSVGGIPHGYTF
DNA: TGTGCCAGCAGCGTAGGGGGAATTCCCCATGGCTACACCTTC

size: -
V: TRBV5-4
D: -
J: TRBJ2-3
CDR3: CASSLRSGPRIADTQYF
DNA: TGTGCCAGCAGCTTGAGGTCGGGACCGAGGATTGCAGATACGCAGTATTTT

size: once
V: TRBV6-5
D: TRBD1
J: TRBJ2-5
CDR3: CASSYGDREETQYF
DNA: TGTGCCAGCAGTTATGGGGACAGGGAAGAGACCCAGTACTTC

size: -
V: TRBV18
D: -
J: TRBJ1-1
CDR3: CASSPLFDREAFF
DNA: TGTGCCAGCTCACCACTTTTTGACAGGGAAGCTTTCTTT

size: few
V: TRBV11-2
D: TRBD1
J: TRBJ2-5
CDR3: CASSFGQGNMETQYF
DNA: TGTGCCAGCAGCTTTGGACAGGGTAACATGGAGACCCAGTACTTC

size: few
V: TRBV27
D: TRBD1
J: TRBJ2-7
CDR3: CASRETGGGYEQYF
DNA: TGTGCCAGCAGAGAGACAGGGGGGGGGTACGAGCAGTACTTC

size: -
V: TRBV5-6
D: -
J: TRBJ1-5
CDR3: CASSLATGGQPQHF
DNA: TGTGCCAGCAGCTTGGCGACAGGAGGTCAGCCCCAGCATTTT

size: -
V: TRBV4-3
D: -
J: TRBJ1-5
CDR3: CASSQAYISNQPQHF
DNA: TGCGCCAGCAGCCAGGCCTACATTTCCAATCAGCCCCAGCATTTT

size: -
V: TRBV10-2
D: TRBD1
J: TRBJ2-2
CDR3: CATRGLMGTGRFLMNTGELFF
DNA: TGCGCCACCCGGGGCCTAATGGGGACAGGTCGCTTTTTGATGAACACCGGGGAGCTGTTTTTT

size: -
V: TRBV28
D: TRBD1
J: TRBJ1-1
CDR3: CASSSGQGNTEAFF
DNA: TGTGCCAGCAGTTCGGGACAGGGGAACACTGAAGCTTTCTTT

size: -
V: TRBV29-1
D: TRBD1
J: TRBJ1-4
CDR3: CSVAARTGGVSEKLFF
DNA: TGCAGCGTCGCAGCAAGGACAGGGGGCGTAAGTGAAAAACTGTTTTTT

size: -
V: TRBV10-3
D: -
J: TRBJ2-5
CDR3: CATTPYRDQETQYF
DNA: TGTGCCACGACCCCATACAGGGACCAAGAGACCCAGTACTTC